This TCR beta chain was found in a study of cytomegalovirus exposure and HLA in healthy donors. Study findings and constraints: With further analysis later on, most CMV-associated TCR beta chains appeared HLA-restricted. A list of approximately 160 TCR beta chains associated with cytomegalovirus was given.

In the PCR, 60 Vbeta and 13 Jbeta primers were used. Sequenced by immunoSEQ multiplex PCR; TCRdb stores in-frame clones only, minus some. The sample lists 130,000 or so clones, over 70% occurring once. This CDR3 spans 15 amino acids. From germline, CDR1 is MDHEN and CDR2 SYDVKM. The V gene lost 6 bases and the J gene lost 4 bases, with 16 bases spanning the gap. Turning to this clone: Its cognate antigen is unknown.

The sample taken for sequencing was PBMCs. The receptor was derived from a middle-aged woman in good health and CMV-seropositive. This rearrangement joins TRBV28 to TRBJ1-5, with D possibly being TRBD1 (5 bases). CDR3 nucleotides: TGTGCCAGCAGCCCCGCCCGGGGGTCGAATCAGCCCCAGCATTTT. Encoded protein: CASSPARGSNQPQHF.